This T cell receptor beta chain comes out of a study of shared T cell receptors in the human thymus. Sequencing used immunoSEQ multiplex PCR; TCRdb keeps in-frame clones, though not all of them. The sample includes hundreds of thousands of clones, roughly 90% of them seen just once. Trimming removed 4 bases from V and 0 bases from J; junction bases left unmatched: 13. This CDR3 has 19 residues. Germline V lookup: CDR1 SEHNR, CDR2 FQNEAQ (reference sequence). This sample also belongs to another study, concerning human thymus T cells. As reported in that work: Healthy Finnish infants undergoing corrective surgery for congenital heart defects provided the donor material. Corrective cardiac surgery supplied the resected thymus tissue.

Sequenced input: thymocytes. The sequence derives from a boy under three years old with a congenital heart defect. The chain links TRBV7-9 to TRBJ1-4; 8 bases are a match to TRBD1. The CDR3 sequence is CASSSSSRGPIATNEKLFF. The CDR3 bases are TGTGCCAGCAGCTCGAGCAGCAGGGGGCCCATCGCAACTAATGAAAAACTGTTTTTT.